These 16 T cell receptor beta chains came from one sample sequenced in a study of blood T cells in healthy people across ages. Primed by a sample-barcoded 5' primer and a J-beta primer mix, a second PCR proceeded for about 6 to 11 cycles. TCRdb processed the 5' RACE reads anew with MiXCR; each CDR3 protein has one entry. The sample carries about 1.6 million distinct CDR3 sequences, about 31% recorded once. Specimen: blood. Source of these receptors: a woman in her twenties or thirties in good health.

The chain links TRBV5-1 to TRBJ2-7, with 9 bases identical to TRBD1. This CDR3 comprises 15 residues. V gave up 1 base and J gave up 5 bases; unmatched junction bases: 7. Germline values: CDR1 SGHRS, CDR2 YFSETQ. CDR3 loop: CASSLRQGVVHEQYF. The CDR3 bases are TGCGCCAGCAGCTTGAGACAGGGGGTCGTCCACGAGCAGTACTTC.

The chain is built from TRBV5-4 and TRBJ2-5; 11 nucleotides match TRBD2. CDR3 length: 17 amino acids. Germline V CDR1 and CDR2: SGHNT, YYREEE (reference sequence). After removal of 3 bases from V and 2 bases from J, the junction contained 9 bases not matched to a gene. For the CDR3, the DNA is TGTGCCAGCAGCTACCCCACAGCTAGCGGGAGGCAAGAGACCCAGTACTTC. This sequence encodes CASSYPTASGRQETQYF.

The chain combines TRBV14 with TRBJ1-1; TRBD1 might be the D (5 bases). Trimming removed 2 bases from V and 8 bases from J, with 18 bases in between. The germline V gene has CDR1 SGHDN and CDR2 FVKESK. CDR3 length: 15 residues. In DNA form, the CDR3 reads TGTGCCAGCAGCCAATGGGGGGTACGGCGGGGAGAAGCTTTCTTT. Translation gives CASSQWGVRRGEAFF. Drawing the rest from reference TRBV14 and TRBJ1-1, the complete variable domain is EAGVTQFPSHSVIEKGQTVTLRCDPISGHDNLYWYRRVMGKEIKFLLHFVKESKQDESGMPNNRFLAERTGGTYSTLKVQPAELEDSGVYFCASSQWGVRRGEAFFGQGTRLTVV.

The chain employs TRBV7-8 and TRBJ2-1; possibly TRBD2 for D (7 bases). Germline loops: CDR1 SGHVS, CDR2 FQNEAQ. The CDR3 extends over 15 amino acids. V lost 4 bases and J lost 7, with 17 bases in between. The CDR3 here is CASSSPGAGVNEQFF. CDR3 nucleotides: TGTGCCAGCAGCTCCCCGGGGGCGGGGGTGAATGAGCAGTTCTTC.

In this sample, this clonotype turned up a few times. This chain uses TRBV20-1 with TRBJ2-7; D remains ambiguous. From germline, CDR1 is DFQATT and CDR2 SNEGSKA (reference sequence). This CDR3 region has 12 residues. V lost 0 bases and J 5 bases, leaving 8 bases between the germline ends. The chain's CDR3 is CSAREDVDEQYF. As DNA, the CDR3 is TGCAGTGCTAGAGAAGACGTCGACGAGCAGTACTTC.

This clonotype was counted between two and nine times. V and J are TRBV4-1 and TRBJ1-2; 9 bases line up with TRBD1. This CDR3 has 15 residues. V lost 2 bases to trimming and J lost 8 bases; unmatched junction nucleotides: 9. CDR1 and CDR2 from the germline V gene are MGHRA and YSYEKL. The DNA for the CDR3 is TGCGCCAGCAGCCAATCCCATACAGGGGGCAACGGCTACACCTTC. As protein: CASSQSHTGGNGYTF.

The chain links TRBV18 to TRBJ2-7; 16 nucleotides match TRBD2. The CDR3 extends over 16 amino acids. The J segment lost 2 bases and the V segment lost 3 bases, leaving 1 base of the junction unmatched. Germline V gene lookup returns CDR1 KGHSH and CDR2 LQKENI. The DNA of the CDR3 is TGTGCCAGCTCACCGGGACTAGCGGGGGGGACCTACGAGCAGTACTTC. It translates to CASSPGLAGGTYEQYF.

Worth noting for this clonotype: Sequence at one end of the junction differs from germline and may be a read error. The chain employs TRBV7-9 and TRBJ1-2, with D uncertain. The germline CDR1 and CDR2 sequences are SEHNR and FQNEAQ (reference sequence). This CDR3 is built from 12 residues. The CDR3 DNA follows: TGTGCCAGCAGCTTAGCAGACTATGACTACACCTTC. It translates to CASSLADYDYTF.

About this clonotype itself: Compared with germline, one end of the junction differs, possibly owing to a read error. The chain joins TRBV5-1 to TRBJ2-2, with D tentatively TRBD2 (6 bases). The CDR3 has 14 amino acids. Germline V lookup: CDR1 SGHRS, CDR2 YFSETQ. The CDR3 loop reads CASRGLSNTGERFF. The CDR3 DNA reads TGCGCCAGCAGAGGACTATCGAACACTGGGGAGCGGTTTTTT. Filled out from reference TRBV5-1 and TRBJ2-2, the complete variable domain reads KAGVTQTPRYLIKTRGQQVTLSCSPISGHRSVSWYQQTPGQGLQFLFEYFSETQRNKGNFPGRFSGRQFSNSRSEMNVSTLELGDSALYLCASRGLSNTGERFFGEGSRLTVL.

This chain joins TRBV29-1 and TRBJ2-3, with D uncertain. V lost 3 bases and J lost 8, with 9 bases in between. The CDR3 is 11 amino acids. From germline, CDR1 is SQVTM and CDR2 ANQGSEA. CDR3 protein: CSVDDWGTQYF. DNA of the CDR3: TGCAGCGTTGATGACTGGGGTACGCAGTATTTT.

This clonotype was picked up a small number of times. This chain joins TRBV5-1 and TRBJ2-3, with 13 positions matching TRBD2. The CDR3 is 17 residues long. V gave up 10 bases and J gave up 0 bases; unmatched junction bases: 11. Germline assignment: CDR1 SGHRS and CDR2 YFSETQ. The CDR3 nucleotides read TGCGCCGGCTCTCCGGGACTAGCGGGACCTAGCACAGATACGCAGTATTTT. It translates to CAGSPGLAGPSTDTQYF.

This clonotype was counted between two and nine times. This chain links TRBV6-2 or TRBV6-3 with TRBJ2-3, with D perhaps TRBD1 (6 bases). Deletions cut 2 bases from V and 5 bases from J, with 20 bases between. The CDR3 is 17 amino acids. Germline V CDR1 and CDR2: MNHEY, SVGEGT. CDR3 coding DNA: TGTGCCAGCAGTTACGTCCGACAGGAGCCTGGGAGAGATACGCAGTATTTT. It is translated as CASSYVRQEPGRDTQYF.

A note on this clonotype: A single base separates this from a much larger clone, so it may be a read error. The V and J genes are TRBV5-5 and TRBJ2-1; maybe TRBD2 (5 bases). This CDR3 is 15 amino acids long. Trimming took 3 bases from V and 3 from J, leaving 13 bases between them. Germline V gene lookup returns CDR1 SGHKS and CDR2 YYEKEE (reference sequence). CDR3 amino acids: CASSWLGDNYNEQFF. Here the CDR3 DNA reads TGTGCCAGCAGCTGGTTGGGAGATAACTACAATGAGCAGTTCTTC.

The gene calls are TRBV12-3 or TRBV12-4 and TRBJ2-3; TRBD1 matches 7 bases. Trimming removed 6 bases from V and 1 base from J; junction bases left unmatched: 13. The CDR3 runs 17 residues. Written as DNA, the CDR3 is TGTGCCAGCAGGACTAACCCGGGACAGACCGGCACAGATACGCAGTATTTT. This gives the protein CASRTNPGQTGTDTQYF.

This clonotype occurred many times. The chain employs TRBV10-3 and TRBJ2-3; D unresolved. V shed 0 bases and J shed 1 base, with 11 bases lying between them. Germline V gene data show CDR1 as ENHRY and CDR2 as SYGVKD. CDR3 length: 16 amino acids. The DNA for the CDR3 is TGTGCCATCAGTGAGTCTCCGGGCTTGGGCACAGATACGCAGTATTTT. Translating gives CAISESPGLGTDTQYF.

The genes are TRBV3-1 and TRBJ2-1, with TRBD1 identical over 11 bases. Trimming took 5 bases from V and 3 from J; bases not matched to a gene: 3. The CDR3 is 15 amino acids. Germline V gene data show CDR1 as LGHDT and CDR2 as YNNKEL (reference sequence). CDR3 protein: CASSEGQGDYNEQFF. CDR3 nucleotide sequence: TGTGCCAGCAGCGAGGGACAGGGGGACTACAATGAGCAGTTCTTC.